This T cell receptor beta chain is drawn from a study of CD8+ T cells in alopecia areata. This CDR3 region has 10 residues. Deletions cut 5 bases from V and 1 base from J, with 2 bases between. Germline lookup yields CDR1 SQVTM and CDR2 ANQGSEA. About this clone itself: This sample includes further DNA sequences coding for the same CDR3.

Extracted RNA was reverse transcribed, and the resulting cDNA served as sequencing template. Data came from immunoSEQ multiplex PCR; TCRdb stores just in-frame clones and leaves some out. The sample includes about 120,000 clones, approximately 51% of them seen just once. This sample's treatment: oral pan-JAK inhibitor, 5-10 mg twice daily. CD4+ and CD8+ T cells were sorted from PBMCs. Sequenced here: CD4+ T cells sorted from blood, sampled at week 24, from a patient treated with tofacitinib. The chain combines TRBV29-1 with TRBJ1-1; D not certain. This sequence was found in a human donor with alopecia areata. DNA of the CDR3: TGCAGCGTTAAGAACACTGAAGCTTTCTTT. It translates to CSVKNTEAFF.